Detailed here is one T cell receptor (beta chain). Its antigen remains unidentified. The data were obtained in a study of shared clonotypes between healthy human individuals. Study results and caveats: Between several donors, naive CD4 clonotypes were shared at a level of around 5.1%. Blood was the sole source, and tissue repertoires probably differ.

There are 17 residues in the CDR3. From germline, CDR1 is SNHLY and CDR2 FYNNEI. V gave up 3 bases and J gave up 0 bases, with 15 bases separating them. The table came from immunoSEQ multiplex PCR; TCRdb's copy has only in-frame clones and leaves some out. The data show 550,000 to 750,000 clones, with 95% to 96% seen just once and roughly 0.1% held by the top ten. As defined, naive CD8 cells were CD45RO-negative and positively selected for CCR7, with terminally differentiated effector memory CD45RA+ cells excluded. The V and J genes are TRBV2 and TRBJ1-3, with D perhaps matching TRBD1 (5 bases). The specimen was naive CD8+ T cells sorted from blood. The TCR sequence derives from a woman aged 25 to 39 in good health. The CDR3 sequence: CASSDLGRSSSGNTIYF. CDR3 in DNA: TGTGCCAGCAGTGATTTGGGACGGTCGAGCTCTGGAAACACCATATATTTT.